A single sample gave rise to the 19 T cell receptor beta chains below, sequenced in a study of blood T cells in healthy people across ages. With a J-beta primer mix and a sample-barcoded 5' primer, a second PCR ran about 7 to 12 cycles. One entry per CDR3 protein, called by TCRdb with MiXCR from the 5' RACE reads. Among under 1 million distinct CDR3 sequences listed, more than 40% were seen once. The sequencing input was blood. The receptors were gathered from a man between 60 and 70 years old in good health.

This clonotype turned up a few times. The chain has TRBV6-5 and TRBJ2-1, with 7 bases lining up with TRBD2. Germline loops: CDR1 MNHEY, CDR2 SVGAGI. The ends lost 5 bases at V and 0 bases at J; junction bases unmatched: 4. CDR3 size: 15 residues. CDR3 DNA sequence: TGTGCCAGCAGTAAAAGCGGGGACTCCTACAATGAGCAGTTCTTC. Protein: CASSKSGDSYNEQFF.

This clonotype came up a few times. The chain employs TRBV7-2 and TRBJ2-5, with 8 nucleotides matching TRBD2. Germline V gives CDR1 SGHTA, CDR2 FQGNSA. The V and J ends lost 5 bases and 3 bases, in that order; junction bases with no gene match: 8. The CDR3 spans 15 residues. The CDR3 coding sequence is TGTGCCAGCAGCGCAAACGGGGGGGGAAAAGAGACCCAGTACTTC. This gives the protein CASSANGGGKETQYF.

This clonotype showed up just a few times. The V gene is TRBV29-1, the J gene TRBJ1-1; TRBD1 might be the D (6 bases). Germline CDR1 and CDR2: SQVTM and ANQGSEA. There are 15 residues in the CDR3. Deletions cut 5 bases from V and 0 bases from J, with 16 bases between. The CDR3 spells CSVTQGSIMNTEAFF. The CDR3 DNA reads TGCAGCGTTACACAGGGATCCATCATGAACACTGAAGCTTTCTTT.

This clonotype was seen more than once but under ten times. The chain recombines TRBV11-1 with TRBJ2-3; D tentatively fits TRBD1 or TRBD2 (5 bases each). Germline-derived CDR1 and CDR2 are SGHAT and FQDESV (reference sequence). V lost 4 bases to trimming and J lost 0 bases, with 14 bases between them. The CDR3 spans 16 residues. The CDR3 sequence is CASSWVRGQSTDTQYF. The CDR3 DNA reads as TGTGCCAGCAGCTGGGTCCGGGGCCAAAGCACAGATACGCAGTATTTT.

This clonotype showed up just a few times. This chain connects TRBV5-1 to TRBJ2-1; possible D gene TRBD2, 7 bases. The germline CDR1 and CDR2 sequences are SGHRS and YFSETQ. CDR3 length equals 14 residues. V gave up 6 bases and J gave up 5 bases, with 15 bases separating them. In nucleotides, the CDR3 is TGCGCCAGCATGCTAGGGGGGGGTCACAATGAGCAGTTCTTC. Its translation: CASMLGGGHNEQFF.

This clonotype appeared a few times. This chain connects TRBV13 to TRBJ2-3, with D possibly being TRBD1 (6 bases). Germline V gives CDR1 PRHDT, CDR2 FYEKMQ (reference sequence). CDR3 length: 15 residues. Between the trimmed V and J ends, which lost 7 bases and 2 bases, there was a span of 16 bases. The CDR3 protein is CASILTGPDTDTQYF. CDR3 bases: TGTGCCAGCATCCTAACAGGGCCAGACACAGATACGCAGTATTTT.

Ten or more counts support this clonotype. This sequence joins TRBV3-1 and TRBJ1-2, with D unresolved. Trimming stripped 0 bases from V and 4 bases from J, with 12 bases between. CDR1 is LGHDT, CDR2 YNNKEL, per germline (reference sequence). This CDR3 region has 15 residues. The CDR3 DNA sequence: TGTGCCAGCAGCCAAGATCCCGGGCACGGCTATGGCTACACCTTC. It yields the protein CASSQDPGHGYGYTF.

This clonotype was seen a few times. The chain is built from TRBV7-2 and TRBJ2-7; 11 bases match TRBD2. The CDR3 consists of 17 residues. Germline V gene sequence: CDR1 SGHTA, CDR2 FQGNSA. V shed 5 bases and J 4 bases; nucleotides not matched to a gene: 13. The CDR3 DNA reads TGTGCCAGCAGCCGTGCTAGCGGGGGGTCCGGAGGGTACGAGCAGTACTTC. Translating gives CASSRASGGSGGYEQYF.

The chain employs TRBV14 and TRBJ1-1, with TRBD1 matching over 9 bases. The germline V gene has CDR1 SGHDN and CDR2 FVKESK. V lost 0 bases to trimming and J lost 4 bases; unmatched junction nucleotides: 12. This CDR3 region has 18 residues. The CDR3 coding sequence is TGTGCCAGCAGCCAAGAAAGAGAGAACAGGGGGCTCGTCACTGAAGCTTTCTTT. Translation gives CASSQERENRGLVTEAFF.

This clonotype was found a few times. CDR3 nucleotide sequence: TGTGCCAGCAGCGCCCCGGGACAACAAGAGACCCAGTACTTC. Encoded protein: CASSAPGQQETQYF. The V call is TRBV13, the J call TRBJ2-5; D is perhaps TRBD1 (6 bases). Germline V lookup: CDR1 PRHDT, CDR2 FYEKMQ (reference sequence). Trimming left V 5 bases short and J 2 bases short, with 12 bases between. The CDR3 is made up of 14 amino acids.

The chain has TRBV5-8 and TRBJ1-2; 9 nucleotides line up with TRBD1. This CDR3 has 14 amino acids. Germline assignment: CDR1 SGHTS and CDR2 YDEGEE. The trim removed 6 bases at V and 4 bases at J, leaving 7 bases unmatched. Written as DNA, the CDR3 is TGTGCCAGCATCAGAGGACAGGGGCTCTATGGCTACACCTTC. It specifies CASIRGQGLYGYTF.

J is TRBJ1-2 and V is TRBV6-2 or TRBV6-3; no reliable D call. Germline V CDR1 and CDR2: MNHEY, SVGEGT. Trimming cost V 5 bases and J 4 bases, with 11 bases left between them. This CDR3 spans 13 amino acids. In DNA, the CDR3 is TGTGCCAGCAGTCAAGGCAGGAGCTATGGCTACACCTTC. Translation gives CASSQGRSYGYTF.

The chain combines TRBV11-2 with TRBJ2-3; D perhaps matches TRBD2 (6 bases). The CDR3 has 16 amino acids. Trimming left V 2 bases short and J 0 bases short, with 12 bases between. CDR1 and CDR2 (germline): SGHAT, FQNNGV. The CDR3 sequence is CASSLRAGTSTDTQYF. Written as DNA, the CDR3 is TGTGCCAGCAGCTTACGTGCCGGGACTAGCACAGATACGCAGTATTTT.

The chain joins TRBV7-2 to TRBJ1-1, with D possibly matching TRBD1 (5 bases). Trimming took off 5 bases at V and 4 bases at J, with 20 bases between the two ends. Germline V gene lookup returns CDR1 SGHTA and CDR2 FQGNSA. This CDR3 contains 16 residues. CDR3 DNA: TGTGCCAGCAGCCAAAGCCCAGGGTATGTGGGCACTGAAGCTTTCTTT. It translates to CASSQSPGYVGTEAFF.

The rearrangement joins TRBV4-1 to TRBJ2-1; tentative D call: TRBD2 (5 bases). Trimming stripped 4 bases from V and 2 bases from J, with 15 bases between. CDR1 and CDR2 (germline): MGHRA, YSYEKL. CDR3 size: 16 residues. CDR3: CASSRGGRGTYNEQFF. The CDR3 bases are TGCGCCAGCAGCCGAGGAGGACGGGGAACCTACAATGAGCAGTTCTTC.

This clonotype was picked up many times. This rearrangement joins TRBV29-1 to TRBJ2-5, with TRBD1 as a possible D gene (6 bases). V was clipped by 3 bases and J by 12 bases, with 17 bases between them. Germline V gene sequence: CDR1 SQVTM, CDR2 ANQGSEA. The CDR3 runs 12 residues. The CDR3 bases are TGCAGCGTTGATCAGACGAACAGGGAGAAGTACTTC. Protein: CSVDQTNREKYF.

This chain uses TRBV3-1 with TRBJ2-7; TRBD2 is a possible D gene (6 bases). The DNA end is a closer match to TRBJ2-5, so the J assignment may be wrong. CDR3 length: 15 amino acids. Germline V gene lookup returns CDR1 LGHDT and CDR2 YNNKEL (reference sequence). CDR3 nucleotide sequence: TGTGCCAGCAGCCGGAGGGGCACGATGACGGAGACCCAGTACTTC. Translated, it gives CASSRRGTMTETQYF.

This rearrangement joins TRBV20-1 to TRBJ1-1, with 8 bases aligning to TRBD1. V shed 5 bases, J shed 3 bases, and the junction held 2 bases outside the gene matches. The CDR3 length is 12 residues. The V gene's germline CDR1 is DFQATT and CDR2 SNEGSKA (reference sequence). For the CDR3, the DNA is TGCAGTGCTCCCAGGGGGCACACTGAAGCTTTCTTT. It codes for CSAPRGHTEAFF.

This chain connects TRBV7-9 to TRBJ2-7; D gene unclear. The CDR3 contains 14 residues. Germline loops: CDR1 SEHNR, CDR2 FQNEAQ (reference sequence). The V end lost 3 bases, the J end lost 1 base, and 10 bases lay between the germline ends. Here the CDR3 reads CASSFRHGSYEQYF. The CDR3, as DNA: TGTGCCAGCAGCTTTAGACACGGTTCCTACGAGCAGTACTTC. The full variable domain, completed using reference TRBV7-9 and TRBJ2-7, is DTGVSQNPRHKITKRGQNVTFRCDPISEHNRLYWYRQTLGQGPEFLTYFQNEAQLEKSRLLSDRFSAERPKGSFSTLEIQRTEQGDSAMYLCASSFRHGSYEQYFGPGTRLTVT.